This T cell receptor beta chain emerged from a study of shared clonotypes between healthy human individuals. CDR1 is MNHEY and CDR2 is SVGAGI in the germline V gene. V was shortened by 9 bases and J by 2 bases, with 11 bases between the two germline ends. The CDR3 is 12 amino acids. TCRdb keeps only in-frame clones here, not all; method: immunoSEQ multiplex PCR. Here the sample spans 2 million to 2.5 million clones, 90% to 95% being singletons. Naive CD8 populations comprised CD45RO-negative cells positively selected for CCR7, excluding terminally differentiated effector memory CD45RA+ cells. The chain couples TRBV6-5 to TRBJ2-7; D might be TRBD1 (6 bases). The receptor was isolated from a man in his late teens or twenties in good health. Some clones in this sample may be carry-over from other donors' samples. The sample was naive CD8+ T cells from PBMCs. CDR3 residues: CASGDNPYEQYF. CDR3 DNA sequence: TGTGCCAGTGGGGACAACCCCTACGAGCAGTACTTC.